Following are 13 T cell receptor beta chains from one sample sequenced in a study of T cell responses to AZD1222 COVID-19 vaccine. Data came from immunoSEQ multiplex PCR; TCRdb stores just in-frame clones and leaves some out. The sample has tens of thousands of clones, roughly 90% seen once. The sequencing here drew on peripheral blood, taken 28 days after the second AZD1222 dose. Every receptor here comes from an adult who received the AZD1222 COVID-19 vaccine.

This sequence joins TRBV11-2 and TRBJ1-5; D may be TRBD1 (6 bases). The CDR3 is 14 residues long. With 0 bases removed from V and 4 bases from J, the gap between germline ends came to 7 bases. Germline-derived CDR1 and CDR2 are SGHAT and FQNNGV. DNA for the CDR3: TGTGCCAGCAGCTTAGACAGGGGTAATCAGCCCCAGCATTTT. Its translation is CASSLDRGNQPQHF.

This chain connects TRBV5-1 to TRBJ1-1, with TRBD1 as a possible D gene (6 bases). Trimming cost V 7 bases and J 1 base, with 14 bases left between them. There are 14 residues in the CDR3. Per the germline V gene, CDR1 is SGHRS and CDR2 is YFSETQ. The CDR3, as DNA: TGCGCCAGCCGGTATGGGGGGGCGAACACTGAAGCTTTCTTT. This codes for CASRYGGANTEAFF.

The CDR3 DNA follows: TGTGCCAGCAGCACCCCAGGGGATGAAAAACTGTTTTTT. The encoded protein is CASSTPGDEKLFF. V usage is TRBV11-1 and J usage is TRBJ1-4; perhaps TRBD1 as D (6 bases). Trimming shortened V by 5 bases and J by 6 bases, and 10 bases separated the two germline ends. This CDR3 comprises 13 residues. CDR1 and CDR2 from the germline V gene are SGHAT and FQDESV (reference sequence).

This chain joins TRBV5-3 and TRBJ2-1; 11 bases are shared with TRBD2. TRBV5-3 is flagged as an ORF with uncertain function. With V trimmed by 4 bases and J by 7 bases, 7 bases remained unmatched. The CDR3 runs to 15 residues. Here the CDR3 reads CARSHLAGGRNEQFF. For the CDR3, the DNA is TGTGCCAGAAGCCATCTAGCGGGGGGAAGGAATGAGCAGTTCTTC.

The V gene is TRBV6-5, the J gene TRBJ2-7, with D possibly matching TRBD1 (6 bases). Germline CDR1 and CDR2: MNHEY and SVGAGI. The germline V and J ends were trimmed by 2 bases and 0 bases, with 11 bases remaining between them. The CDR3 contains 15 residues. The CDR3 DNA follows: TGTGCCAGCAGTTACGGAACAGGGAGCTCCTACGAGCAGTACTTC. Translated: CASSYGTGSSYEQYF.

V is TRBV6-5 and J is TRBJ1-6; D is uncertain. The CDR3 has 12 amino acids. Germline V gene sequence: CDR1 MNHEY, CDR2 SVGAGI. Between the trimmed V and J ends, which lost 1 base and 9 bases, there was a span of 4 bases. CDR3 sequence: CASSYWSSPLHF. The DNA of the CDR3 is TGTGCCAGCAGTTACTGGTCTTCACCCCTCCACTTT.

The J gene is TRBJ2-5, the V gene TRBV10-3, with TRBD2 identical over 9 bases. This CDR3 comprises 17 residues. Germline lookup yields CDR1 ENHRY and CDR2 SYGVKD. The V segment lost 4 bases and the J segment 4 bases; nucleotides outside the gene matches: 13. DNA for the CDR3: TGTGCCATCAGTGGAGTTAGCGGGAGAGGGAGAGGAGAGACCCAGTACTTC. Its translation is CAISGVSGRGRGETQYF.

The CDR3 DNA reads TGTGCCACCAGTGATTTAGGTCATCAGCCCCAGCATTTT. Translation: CATSDLGHQPQHF. The chain joins TRBV24-1 to TRBJ1-5, with D hard to call. This CDR3 spans 13 amino acids. Trimming removed 1 base at V and 5 bases at J, with 5 bases between. From germline, CDR1 is KGHDR and CDR2 SFDVKD.

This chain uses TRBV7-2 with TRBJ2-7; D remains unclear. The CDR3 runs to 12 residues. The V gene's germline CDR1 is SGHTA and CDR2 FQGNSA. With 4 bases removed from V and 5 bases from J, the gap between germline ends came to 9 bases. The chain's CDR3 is CASSSPGNEQYF. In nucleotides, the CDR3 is TGTGCCAGCAGCTCCCCAGGTAACGAGCAGTACTTC.

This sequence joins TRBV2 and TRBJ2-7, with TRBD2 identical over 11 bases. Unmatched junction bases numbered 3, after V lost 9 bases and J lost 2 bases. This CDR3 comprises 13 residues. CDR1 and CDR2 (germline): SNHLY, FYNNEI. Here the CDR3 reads CASTGLAAYEQYF. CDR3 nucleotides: TGTGCCAGTACGGGACTAGCGGCCTACGAGCAGTACTTC. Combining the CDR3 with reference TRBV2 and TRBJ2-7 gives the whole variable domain EPEVTQTPSHQVTQMGQEVILRCVPISNHLYFYWYRQILGQKVEFLVSFYNNEISEKSEIFDDQFSVERPDGSNFTLKIRSTKLEDSAMYFCASTGLAAYEQYFGPGTRLTVT.

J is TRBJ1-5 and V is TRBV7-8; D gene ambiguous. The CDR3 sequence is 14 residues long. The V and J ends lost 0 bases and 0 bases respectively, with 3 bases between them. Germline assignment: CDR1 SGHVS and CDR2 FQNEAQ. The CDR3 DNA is TGTGCCAGCAGCTTAGCAGATAGCAATCAGCCCCAGCATTTT. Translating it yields CASSLADSNQPQHF.

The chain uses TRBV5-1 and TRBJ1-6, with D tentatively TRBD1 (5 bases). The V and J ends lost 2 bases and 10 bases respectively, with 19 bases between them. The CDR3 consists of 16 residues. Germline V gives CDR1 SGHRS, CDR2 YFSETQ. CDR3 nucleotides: TGCGCCAGCAGCTTCTACTCAGGGTTGCGGGAATCACCCCTCCACTTT. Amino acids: CASSFYSGLRESPLHF.

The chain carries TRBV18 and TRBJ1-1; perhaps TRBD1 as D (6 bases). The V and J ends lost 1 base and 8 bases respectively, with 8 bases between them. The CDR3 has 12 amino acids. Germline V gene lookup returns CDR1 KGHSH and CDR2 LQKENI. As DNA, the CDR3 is TGTGCCAGCTCACCACTTAGGGGGGAAGCTTTCTTT. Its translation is CASSPLRGEAFF.